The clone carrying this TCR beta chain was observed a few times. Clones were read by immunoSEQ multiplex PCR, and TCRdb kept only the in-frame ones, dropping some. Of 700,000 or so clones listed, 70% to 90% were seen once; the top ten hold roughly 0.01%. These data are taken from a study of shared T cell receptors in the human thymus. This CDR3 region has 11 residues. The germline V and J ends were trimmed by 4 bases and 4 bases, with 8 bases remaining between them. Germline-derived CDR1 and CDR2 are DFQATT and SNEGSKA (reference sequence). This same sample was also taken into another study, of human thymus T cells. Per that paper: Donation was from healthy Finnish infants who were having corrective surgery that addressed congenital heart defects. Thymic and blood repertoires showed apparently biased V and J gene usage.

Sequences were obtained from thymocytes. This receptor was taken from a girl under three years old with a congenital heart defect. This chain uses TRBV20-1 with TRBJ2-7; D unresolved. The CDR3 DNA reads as TGCAGTGCTACCCCCAAATACGAGCAGTACTTC. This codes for CSATPKYEQYF.